These 20 T cell receptor beta chains originate from one sample sequenced in a study of blood T cells in healthy people across ages. The authors ran a second PCR of 7 to 11 cycles using a sample-barcoded 5' primer and a J-beta primer mix. MiXCR, applied by TCRdb to the 5' RACE reads, yields one record per CDR3 protein. The sample has 590,000 or so distinct CDR3 sequences, roughly 30% seen once; the top ten hold 15% to 19%. The sequenced sample was blood. Receptors were obtained from a woman of 80 years or more in good health.

The chain joins TRBV5-1 to TRBJ2-7; 8 nucleotides agree with TRBD2. V shed 7 bases and J 3 bases; nucleotides not matched to a gene: 12. Looked up from germline, CDR1 is SGHRS and CDR2 is YFSETQ. There are 15 residues in the CDR3. The CDR3 protein is CASRSAGGIDYEQYF. The CDR3 coding sequence is TGCGCCAGCCGCTCCGCGGGAGGCATTGACTACGAGCAGTACTTC.

Concerning this clonotype: A much larger clone lies a single base off, so this may be a read error. The chain is built from TRBV3-1 and TRBJ2-5, with a tentative D call TRBD1 (5 bases). The CDR3 spans 12 residues. Germline CDR1 reads LGHDT; CDR2 reads YNNKEL (reference sequence). Between the trimmed V and J ends, which lost 1 base and 11 bases, there was a span of 11 bases. The CDR3 spells CASSQADNEQYF. CDR3 coding DNA: TGTGCCAGCAGCCAAGCGGACAATGAGCAGTACTTC.

This clonotype was picked up many times. This chain uses TRBV27 with TRBJ2-7; a possible D gene is TRBD1 (6 bases). Germline CDR1 is MNHEY and CDR2 is SMNVEV (reference sequence). V lost 3 bases, J lost 4 bases, and 16 bases lay in between. This CDR3 region has 15 residues. CDR3 loop: CASSFLGQLQYEQYF. CDR3 sequence (DNA): TGTGCCAGCAGTTTCCTTGGACAGTTACAGTACGAGCAGTACTTC.

This clonotype was seen at least ten times. The genes are TRBV7-9 and TRBJ2-5, with a weak D call TRBD1 (6 bases). Germline V gene lookup returns CDR1 SEHNR and CDR2 FQNEAQ (reference sequence). V dropped 5 bases and J dropped 0 bases, with 25 bases sitting between them. This CDR3 contains 19 residues. For the CDR3, the DNA is TGTGCCAGCAGCCCCACCCGAACAGCTATAGAGGGGGACCAAGAGACCCAGTACTTC. Its translation is CASSPTRTAIEGDQETQYF.

This clonotype was counted a few times. This may arise from a read error, as a much more abundant clone is one base away. This chain connects TRBV12-3 or TRBV12-4 to TRBJ2-1; TRBD1 matches 7 bases. Unmatched junction bases numbered 12, after V lost 2 bases and J lost 5 bases. This CDR3 has 17 residues. The CDR3 is CASSLRGCGQVNNEQFF. The CDR3 DNA reads as TGTGCCAGCAGTTTAAGGGGCTGCGGACAGGTTAACAATGAGCAGTTCTTC.

The chain is built from TRBV27 and TRBJ2-5; unclear D gene. The CDR3 totals 15 residues. Trimming took 6 bases from V and 2 from J, leaving 16 bases between them. Germline loops: CDR1 MNHEY, CDR2 SMNVEV (reference sequence). For the CDR3, the DNA is TGTGCCAGCAGCTTCCAGTGGGCAGATCAAGAGACCCAGTACTTC. Translated, it gives CASSFQWADQETQYF.

The rearrangement uses TRBV11-3 and TRBJ2-2, with 9 bases aligning to TRBD1. Germline V CDR1 and CDR2: SGHNT, YENEEA. After removal of 6 bases from V and 4 bases from J, the junction contained 3 bases not matched to a gene. The CDR3 spans 14 residues. DNA of the CDR3: TGTGCCAGCAGTCAACAGGGGGCCACCGGGGAGCTGTTTTTT. This encodes CASSQQGATGELFF.

This clonotype was seen at least ten times. The chain recombines TRBV7-2 with TRBJ2-2, with TRBD2 identical over 9 bases. CDR3 length: 14 amino acids. Unmatched junction bases numbered 3, after V lost 8 bases and J lost 2 bases. Per the germline V gene, CDR1 is SGHTA and CDR2 is FQGNSA. The CDR3 DNA reads as TGTGCCAGCGTGGGACTAGCCAACACCGGGGAGCTGTTTTTT. Its translation is CASVGLANTGELFF.

In this sample, this clonotype turned up many times. This chain connects TRBV7-2 to TRBJ2-7, with D maybe TRBD2 (6 bases). From germline, CDR1 is SGHTA and CDR2 FQGNSA. This CDR3 is built from 16 residues. Trimming took off 2 bases at V and 7 bases at J, with 21 bases between the two ends. This chain's CDR3 is CASSLNPTRRGREQYF. The CDR3, as DNA: TGTGCCAGCAGCTTAAACCCGACGAGGCGGGGAAGAGAGCAGTACTTC. Complete variable domain (other parts from reference TRBV7-2 and TRBJ2-7): GAGVSQSPSNKVTEKGKDVELRCDPISGHTALYWYRQSLGQGLEFLIYFQGNSAPDKSGLPSDRFSAERTGGSVSTLTIQRTQQEDSAVYLCASSLNPTRRGREQYFGPGTRLTVT.

At least ten counts were recorded for this clonotype. This chain uses TRBV28 with TRBJ1-2, with 11 bases that match TRBD1. The CDR3 sequence is 17 residues long. The germline gives CDR1 MDHEN, CDR2 SYDVKM. After removal of 5 bases from V and 6 bases from J, the junction contained 14 bases not matched to a gene. The CDR3 DNA reads TGTGCCAGCAGTGGAAGCGGACAGGGGGCCGTAGGAGATGGCTACACCTTC. Encoded protein: CASSGSGQGAVGDGYTF.

This chain joins TRBV6-6 and TRBJ1-1; the match to TRBD1 covers 7 bases. Germline-derived CDR1 and CDR2 are MNHNY and SVGAGI (reference sequence). V was pared by 7 bases and J by 3 bases, with 5 bases of the junction left unmatched. The CDR3 runs to 13 residues. The CDR3 region is CASTDRDDTEAFF. DNA of the CDR3: TGTGCCAGCACCGACAGGGATGACACTGAAGCTTTCTTT.

In regard to this clonotype: Just one base apart from a much larger clone, this may be a read error. The rearrangement links TRBV7-9 to TRBJ2-5; D is possibly TRBD1 (7 bases). V was pared by 3 bases and J by 5 bases, with 22 bases between. The CDR3 totals 17 residues. Germline CDR1 is SEHNR and CDR2 is FQNEAQ (reference sequence). CDR3 amino acids: CASSFGREQGRWETQYF. The CDR3, as DNA: TGTGCCAGCAGCTTCGGCCGTGAACAGGGGAGGTGGGAGACCCAGTACTTC. The full variable domain, completed using reference TRBV7-9 and TRBJ2-5, is DTGVSQNPRHKITKRGQNVTFRCDPISEHNRLYWYRQTLGQGPEFLTYFQNEAQLEKSRLLSDRFSAERPKGSFSTLEIQRTEQGDSAMYLCASSFGREQGRWETQYFGPGTRLLVL.

This clonotype has at least ten counts. V and J are TRBV14 and TRBJ2-4; D is unresolved. The V gene's germline CDR1 is SGHDN and CDR2 FVKESK. Trimming stripped 2 bases from V and 3 bases from J, with 5 bases between. CDR3 length equals 13 residues. CDR3 protein: CASSQIGKNIQYF. For the CDR3, the DNA is TGTGCCAGCAGCCAAATTGGCAAAAACATTCAGTACTTC.

This clonotype was counted only a few times. A clone one base away is much larger, so this may be a read error. Here the CDR3 reads CASSLLGRGDEQFF. CDR3 nucleotides: TGTGCCAGCAGCTTATTGGGTCGGGGGGATGAGCAGTTCTTC. This sequence joins TRBV7-3 and TRBJ2-1; 7 bases are shared with TRBD2. The CDR3 covers 14 residues. Looked up from germline, CDR1 is SGHTA and CDR2 is FQGTGA. J gave up 8 bases and V 2 bases, and 6 bases lay outside the gene matches.

Ten or more counts support this clonotype. The chain is built from TRBV6-6 and TRBJ2-7, with D unresolved. CDR1 is MNHNY, CDR2 SVGAGI, per germline (reference sequence). This CDR3 is 12 amino acids long. The ends were cut back, 2 bases at V and 1 base at J, with 3 bases in the middle. In DNA form, the CDR3 reads TGTGCCAGCAGTTACACTTCCTACGAGCAGTACTTC. Translation: CASSYTSYEQYF.

This clonotype was detected many times. The chain uses TRBV7-3 and TRBJ2-7; D is perhaps TRBD1 (5 bases). V was trimmed by 1 base and J by 5 bases, leaving 12 bases between them. This CDR3 comprises 14 residues. The germline CDR1 and CDR2 sequences are SGHTA and FQGTGA. CDR3 sequence: CASSLMAQGHEQYF. As DNA, the CDR3 is TGTGCCAGCAGCTTAATGGCCCAGGGCCACGAGCAGTACTTC.

J is TRBJ2-1 and V is TRBV20-1; 16 bases match TRBD2. The CDR3 is 16 amino acids. Losses at the gene ends were 6 bases for V and 4 bases for J; bases not matched to a gene: 6. Germline-derived CDR1 and CDR2 are DFQATT and SNEGSKA (reference sequence). CDR3 sequence: CSAVGTSGGAYNEQFF. The CDR3 bases are TGCAGTGCCGTCGGGACTAGCGGGGGGGCTTACAATGAGCAGTTCTTC.

The table lists this clonotype with many counts. The chain is built from TRBV9 and TRBJ2-5; tentatively, D is TRBD2 (5 bases). Trimming cost V 4 bases and J 4 bases, with 17 bases left between them. Per the germline V gene, CDR1 is SGDLS and CDR2 is YYNGEE. The CDR3 length is 15 residues. CDR3 nucleotides: TGTGCCAGCAGCCGAGGACGAGGGCCTCGAGAGACCCAGTACTTC. Protein sequence: CASSRGRGPRETQYF.

A remark on this clonotype: This may be a read error, as it is one base from a much larger clone. V is TRBV18 and J is TRBJ2-7; 9 bases agree with TRBD1. The CDR3 contains 15 residues. CDR1 and CDR2 from the germline V gene are KGHSH and LQKENI. J lost 6 bases, V lost 4 bases, and 10 bases had no gene match. The CDR3 coding sequence is TGTGCCAGCTCACACGGGACAGGGAAGGCGCGCGAGCAGTACTTC. Amino acids: CASSHGTGKAREQYF.

CDR3 nucleotides: TGCGCCAGCAGCCTGGGACAGTATACCTACGAGCAGTACTTC. This translates into CASSLGQYTYEQYF. This rearrangement joins TRBV5-1 to TRBJ2-7, with 7 bases lining up with TRBD1. Germline assignment: CDR1 SGHRS and CDR2 YFSETQ. The CDR3 has 14 residues. Germline trimming cut 4 bases from V and 2 bases from J; bases unmatched to any gene: 6.